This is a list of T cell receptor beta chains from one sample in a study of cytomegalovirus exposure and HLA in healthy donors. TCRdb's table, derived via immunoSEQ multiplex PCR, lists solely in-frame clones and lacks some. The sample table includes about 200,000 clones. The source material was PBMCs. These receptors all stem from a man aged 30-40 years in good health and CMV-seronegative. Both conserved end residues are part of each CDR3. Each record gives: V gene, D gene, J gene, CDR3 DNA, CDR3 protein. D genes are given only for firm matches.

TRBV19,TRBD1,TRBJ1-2,TGTGCCAGTACCGTGACAGGGGGAGATAGCGGCTACACCTTC,CASTVTGGDSGYTF
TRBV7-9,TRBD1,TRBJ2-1,TGTGCCAGCAGCTTGGGACAGGGCGCGTACAATGAGCAGTTCTTC,CASSLGQGAYNEQFF
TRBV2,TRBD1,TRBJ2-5,TGTGCCAGCAGAGGGACAGTCCAAGAGACCCAGTACTTC,CASRGTVQETQYF
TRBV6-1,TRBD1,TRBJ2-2,TGTGCCAGCAAGGACAGGTTCGCCGGGGAGCTGTTTTTT,CASKDRFAGELFF
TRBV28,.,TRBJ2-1,TGTGCCAGCAGAAGCTCCAGGACAGCGAGCTCCTACAATGAGCAGTTCTTC,CASRSSRTASSYNEQFF
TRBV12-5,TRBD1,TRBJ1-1,TGTGCTAGTGGTTTGACCCAGGGGGCGAGCACTGAAGCTTTCTTT,CASGLTQGASTEAFF
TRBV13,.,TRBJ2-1,TGTGCCAGCAGCTTAGGCCCAGACTCCTACAATGAGCAGTTCTTC,CASSLGPDSYNEQFF
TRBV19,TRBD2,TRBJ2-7,TGTGCCAGTACAATGGGGGGGGCCTACGAGCAGTACTTC,CASTMGGAYEQYF
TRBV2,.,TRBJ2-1,TGTGCCAGCACCGGGAGCTCCTACAATGAGCAGTTCTTC,CASTGSSYNEQFF
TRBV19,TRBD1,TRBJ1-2,TGTGCCAGTAGTCAGGGGGCCGGCTATGGCTACACCTTC,CASSQGAGYGYTF
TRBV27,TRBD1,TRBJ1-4,TGTGCCAGCAGTTCACAGGGGATTAATGAAAAACTGTTTTTT,CASSSQGINEKLFF
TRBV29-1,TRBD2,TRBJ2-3,TGCAGCGTTTTAGGACTAGCGGGAGGGGGTTTCAGAGATACGCAGTATTTT,CSVLGLAGGGFRDTQYF
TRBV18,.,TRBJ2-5,TGTGCCAGCTCGACAGGCACGTCCTTGACTAAAGAGACCCAGTACTTC,CASSTGTSLTKETQYF
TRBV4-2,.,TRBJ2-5,TGTGCCAGCAGCCAAGTAGGACTGGAGGAAGAGACCCAGTACTTC,CASSQVGLEEETQYF
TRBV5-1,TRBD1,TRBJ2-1,TGCGCCAGCAAACTCGCAACAGGGGGCGCCTACAATGAGCAGTTCTTC,CASKLATGGAYNEQFF
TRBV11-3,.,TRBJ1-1,.,CASSYTFGGEAEAFF
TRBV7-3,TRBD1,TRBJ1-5,TGTGCCAGCAGCGTGACAGGGGTGAATCAGCCCCAGCATTTT,CASSVTGVNQPQHF
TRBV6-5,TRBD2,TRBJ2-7,TGTGCCAGCAGTTACTCGTTACTAGCGGTCGAGCAGTACTTC,CASSYSLLAVEQYF
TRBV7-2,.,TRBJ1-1,TGTGCCAGCAGCTTCTACGGTCGGAACACTGAAGCTTTCTTT,CASSFYGRNTEAFF
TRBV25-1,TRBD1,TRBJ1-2,TGTGCCAGCAGTGAGCGCAGGGGGCCCAACTATGGCTACACCTTC,CASSERRGPNYGYTF
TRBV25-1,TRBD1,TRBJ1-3,TGTGCCAGCACATCCGGGACAGGTGTTTCCTTCTCTGGAAACACCATATATTTT,CASTSGTGVSFSGNTIYF
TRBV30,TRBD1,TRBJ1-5,TGTGCCTGGAGTGGTGCCGGGACAGGGGATCAGCCCCAGCATTTT,CAWSGAGTGDQPQHF
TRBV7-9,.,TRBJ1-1,TGTGCCAGCACCCTTGGGGCAATGAACACTGAAGCTTTCTTT,CASTLGAMNTEAFF
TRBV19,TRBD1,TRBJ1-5,TGTGCCAGTAGGCCTAGGACAGGGGTTCAGCCCCAGCATTTT,CASRPRTGVQPQHF
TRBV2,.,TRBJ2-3,TGTGCCAGCAGTGTTGGAGGGGCCAGCACAGATACGCAGTATTTT,CASSVGGASTDTQYF